The clone carrying this T cell receptor (beta chain) has ten or more counts. The data derive from a study of T-cell reconstitution after alpha-beta-depleted transplantation in children. CDR3 size: 16 residues. Germline trimming cut 5 bases from V and 7 bases from J; bases unmatched to any gene: 11. The germline V gene encodes CDR1 SGHVS and CDR2 FNYEAQ. Library preparation (for TCRbeta) was performed with unique molecular identifiers. TCRdb fed the PCR reads into MiXCR, producing one record per CDR3 protein. The repertoire has hundreds of thousands of distinct CDR3 sequences, around 17% of them found once; the top ten carry approximately 1.1%.

The chain links TRBV7-6 to TRBJ2-1; 10 bases agree with TRBD2. This TCR was sampled from a human donor who donated a stem cell graft to a child with acute myeloid leukemia. The starting material was PBMCs from the stem cell graft donor, obtained from the stem cell graft. This CDR3 is CASSPTGSGGLNEQFF. In nucleotides, the CDR3 is TGTGCCAGCAGCCCTACCGGTAGCGGGGGGCTAAATGAGCAGTTCTTC.